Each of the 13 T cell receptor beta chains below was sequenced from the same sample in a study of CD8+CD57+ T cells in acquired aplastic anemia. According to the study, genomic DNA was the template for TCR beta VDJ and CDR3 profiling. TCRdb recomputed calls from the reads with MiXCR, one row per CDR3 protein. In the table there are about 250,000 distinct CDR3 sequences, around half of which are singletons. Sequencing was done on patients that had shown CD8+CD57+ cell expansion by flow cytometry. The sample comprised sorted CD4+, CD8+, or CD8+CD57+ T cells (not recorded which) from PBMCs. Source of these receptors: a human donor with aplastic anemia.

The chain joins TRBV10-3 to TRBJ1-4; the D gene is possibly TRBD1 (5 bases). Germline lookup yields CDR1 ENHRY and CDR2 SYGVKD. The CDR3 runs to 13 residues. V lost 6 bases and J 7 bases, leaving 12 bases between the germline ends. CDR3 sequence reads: CAIRSGRGEKLFF. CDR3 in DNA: TGTGCCATCAGATCGGGACGGGGTGAAAAACTGTTTTTT.

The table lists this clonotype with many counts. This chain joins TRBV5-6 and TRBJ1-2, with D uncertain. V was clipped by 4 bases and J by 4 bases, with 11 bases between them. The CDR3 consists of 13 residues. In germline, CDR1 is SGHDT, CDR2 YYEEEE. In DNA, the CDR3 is TGTGCCAGCAGCACGGGTGGGAGCTATGGCTACACCTTC. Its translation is CASSTGGSYGYTF.

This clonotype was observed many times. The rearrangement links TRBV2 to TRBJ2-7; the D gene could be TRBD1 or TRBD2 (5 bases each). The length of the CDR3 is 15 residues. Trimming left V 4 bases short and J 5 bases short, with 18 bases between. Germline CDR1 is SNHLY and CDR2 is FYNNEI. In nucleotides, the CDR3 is TGTGCCAGCAGTGCTCCCTCCGGGGACGCCGACGAGCAGTACTTC. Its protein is CASSAPSGDADEQYF. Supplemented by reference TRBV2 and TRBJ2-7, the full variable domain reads EPEVTQTPSHQVTQMGQEVILRCVPISNHLYFYWYRQILGQKVEFLVSFYNNEISEKSEIFDDQFSVERPDGSNFTLKIRSTKLEDSAMYFCASSAPSGDADEQYFGPGTRLTVT.

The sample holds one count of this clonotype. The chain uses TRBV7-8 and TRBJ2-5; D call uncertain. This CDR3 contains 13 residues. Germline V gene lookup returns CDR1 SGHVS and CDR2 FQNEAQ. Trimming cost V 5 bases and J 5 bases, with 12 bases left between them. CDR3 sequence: CASSQSTRETQYF. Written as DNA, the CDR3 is TGTGCCAGCAGCCAATCGACTCGGGAGACCCAGTACTTC.

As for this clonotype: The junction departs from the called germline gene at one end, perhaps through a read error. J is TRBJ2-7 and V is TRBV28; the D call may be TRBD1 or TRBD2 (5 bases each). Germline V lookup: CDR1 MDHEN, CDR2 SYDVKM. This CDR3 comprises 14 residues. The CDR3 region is CASSLVGRSYEQHF. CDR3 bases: TGTGCCAGCAGTTTAGTGGGACGCTCCTACGAGCAGCACTTC.

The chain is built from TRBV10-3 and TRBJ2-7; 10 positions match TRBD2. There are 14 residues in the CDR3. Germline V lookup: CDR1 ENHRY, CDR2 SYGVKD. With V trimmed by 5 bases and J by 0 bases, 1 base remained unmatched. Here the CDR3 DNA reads TGTGCCATCAGTTGGACTAGCGGCTCCTACGAGCAGTACTTC. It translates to CAISWTSGSYEQYF.

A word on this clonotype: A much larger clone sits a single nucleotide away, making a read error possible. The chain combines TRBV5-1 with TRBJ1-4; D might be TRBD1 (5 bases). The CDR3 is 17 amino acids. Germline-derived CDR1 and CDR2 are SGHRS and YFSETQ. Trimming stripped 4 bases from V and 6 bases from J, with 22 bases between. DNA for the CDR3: TGCGCCAGCAGCCGCGGATGGGGCGGCCAGGTGGATGAAAAACTGTTTTTT. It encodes CASSRGWGGQVDEKLFF.

Here the CDR3 reads CASSVELAGNNEQFF. The CDR3 DNA reads TGTGCCAGCAGCGTAGAACTAGCGGGGAACAATGAGCAGTTCTTC. This sequence joins TRBV9 and TRBJ2-1; 10 bases map to TRBD2. J gave up 5 bases and V 0 bases, and 2 bases lay outside the gene matches. This CDR3 has 15 amino acids. Germline lookup yields CDR1 SGDLS and CDR2 YYNGEE. The variable domain in full, completed from reference TRBV9 and TRBJ2-1, reads DSGVTQTPKHLITATGQRVTLRCSPRSGDLSVYWYQQSLDQGLQFLIQYYNGEERAKGNILERFSAQQFPDLHSELNLSSLELGDSALYFCASSVELAGNNEQFFGPGTRLTVL.

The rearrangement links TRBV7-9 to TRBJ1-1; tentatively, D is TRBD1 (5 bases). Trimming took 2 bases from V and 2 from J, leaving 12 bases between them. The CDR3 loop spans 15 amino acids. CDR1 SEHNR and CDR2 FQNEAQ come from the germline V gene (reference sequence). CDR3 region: CASSLTGQTNTEAFF. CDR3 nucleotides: TGTGCCAGCAGCTTAACAGGACAAACCAACACTGAAGCTTTCTTT.

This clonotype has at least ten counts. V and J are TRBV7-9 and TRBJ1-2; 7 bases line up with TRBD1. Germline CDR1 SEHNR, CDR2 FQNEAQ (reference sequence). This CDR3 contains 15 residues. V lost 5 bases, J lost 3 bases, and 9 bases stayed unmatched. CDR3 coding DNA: TGTGCCAGCAGCGAAGGGGGACAGCGATACTATGGCTACACCTTC. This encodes CASSEGGQRYYGYTF.

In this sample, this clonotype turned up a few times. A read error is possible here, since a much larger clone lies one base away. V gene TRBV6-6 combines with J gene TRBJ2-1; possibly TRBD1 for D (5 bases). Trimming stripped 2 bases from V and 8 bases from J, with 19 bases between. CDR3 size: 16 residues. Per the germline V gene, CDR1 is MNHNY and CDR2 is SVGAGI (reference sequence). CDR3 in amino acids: CASSYAYETENDEQFF. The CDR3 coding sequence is TGTGCCAGCAGTTACGCTTATGAGACAGAGAACGATGAGCAGTTCTTC.

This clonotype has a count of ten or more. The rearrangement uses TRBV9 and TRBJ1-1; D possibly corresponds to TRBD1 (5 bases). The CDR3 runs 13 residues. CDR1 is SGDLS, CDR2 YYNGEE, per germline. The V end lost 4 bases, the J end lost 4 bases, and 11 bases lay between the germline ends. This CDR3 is CASSLDGGTEAFF. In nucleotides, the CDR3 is TGTGCCAGCAGCCTAGATGGGGGCACTGAAGCTTTCTTT.

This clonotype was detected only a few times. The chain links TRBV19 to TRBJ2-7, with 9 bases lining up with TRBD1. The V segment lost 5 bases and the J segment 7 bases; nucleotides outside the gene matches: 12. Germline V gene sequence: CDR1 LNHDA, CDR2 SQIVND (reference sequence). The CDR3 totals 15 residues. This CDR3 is CASSSSRDRDREQYF. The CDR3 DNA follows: TGTGCCAGTAGTTCCAGCCGGGACAGGGACCGAGAGCAGTACTTC. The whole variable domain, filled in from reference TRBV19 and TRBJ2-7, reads DGGITQSPKYLFRKEGQNVTLSCEQNLNHDAMYWYRQDPGQGLRLIYYSQIVNDFQKGDIAEGYSVSREKKESFPLTVTSAQKNPTAFYLCASSSSRDRDREQYFGPGTRLTVT.